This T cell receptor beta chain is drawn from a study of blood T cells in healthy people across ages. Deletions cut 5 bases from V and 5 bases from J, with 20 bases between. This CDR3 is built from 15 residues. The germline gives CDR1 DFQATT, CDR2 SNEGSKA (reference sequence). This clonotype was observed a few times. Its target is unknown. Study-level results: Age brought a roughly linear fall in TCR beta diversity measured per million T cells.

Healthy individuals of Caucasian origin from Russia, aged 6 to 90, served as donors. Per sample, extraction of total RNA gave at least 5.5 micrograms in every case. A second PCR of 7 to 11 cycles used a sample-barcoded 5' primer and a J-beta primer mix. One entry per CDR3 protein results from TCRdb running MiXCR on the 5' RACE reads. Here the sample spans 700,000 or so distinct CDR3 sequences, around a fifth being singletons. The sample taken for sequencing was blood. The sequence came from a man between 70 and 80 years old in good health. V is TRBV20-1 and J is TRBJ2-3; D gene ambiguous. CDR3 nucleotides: TGCAGTGCTGTTACGGTCAAAAGGTCGGTAGATACGCAGTATTTT. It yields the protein CSAVTVKRSVDTQYF.